The sequence of this TCR beta chain was determined in a study of identical twins. This clonotype showed up just a few times. TCRdb re-called the 5' RACE reads with MiXCR, one entry per CDR3 protein. The sample lists around 280,000 distinct CDR3 sequences, roughly 8.6% occurring once. This CDR3 is 15 amino acids long. V lost 1 base to trimming and J lost 11 bases, with 22 bases between them. The germline gives CDR1 DFQATT, CDR2 SNEGSKA (reference sequence). The same specimen was also included in a second study, on yellow fever vaccine responses in identical twins.

Source material: memory (CD45RO+) T cells sorted from blood. The source is a young woman in good health. J is TRBJ2-3 and V is TRBV20-1, with D possibly being TRBD1 (6 bases). CDR3 in DNA: TGCAGTGCTAGAGGGATAGCTTGGGATGTAGGGGGGCAGTATTTT. Protein sequence: CSARGIAWDVGGQYF.